These 22 T cell receptor beta chains share one sample of origin, sequenced in a study of T cells in Graves' hyperthyroidism and ophthalmopathy. Using RNA transcripts as the source, TCR beta CDR3 regions were amplified. In the first-round RT-PCR of the TCR CDR3, the HTBI primer set was used. TCRdb itself ran the multiplex PCR reads through MiXCR, one entry per CDR3 protein. The sample has a few hundred thousand distinct CDR3 sequences, about 16% seen once. Source material: blood. Every receptor here comes from a woman aged 25 to 39 with Graves' hyperthyroidism.

The chain employs TRBV15 and TRBJ2-3; D is undetermined. Per germline, CDR1 LNHNV and CDR2 YYDKDF (reference sequence). The CDR3 loop spans 15 amino acids. The V end lost 3 bases, the J end lost 0 bases, and 10 bases lay between the germline ends. CDR3 nucleotides: TGTGCCACCAGCAGTGAACAGACTAGCACAGATACGCAGTATTTT. It codes for CATSSEQTSTDTQYF. The full variable domain, completed using reference TRBV15 and TRBJ2-3, is DAMVIQNPRYQVTQFGKPVTLSCSQTLNHNVMYWYQQKSSQAPKLLFHYYDKDFNNEADTPDNFQSRRPNTSFCFLDIRSPGLGDTAMYLCATSSEQTSTDTQYFGPGTRLTVL.

This clonotype was observed at least ten times. This chain connects TRBV7-9 to TRBJ2-7; possibly TRBD1 for D (5 bases). Germline CDR1 and CDR2: SEHNR and FQNEAQ (reference sequence). This CDR3 comprises 12 residues. Trimming removed 11 bases from V and 2 bases from J, with 13 bases in between. CDR3 protein: CAGRQGTYEQYF. The CDR3 DNA sequence: TGTGCCGGGCGGCAGGGTACCTACGAGCAGTACTTC.

This clonotype was detected many times. The chain carries TRBV30 and TRBJ2-7, with TRBD1 identical over 9 bases. V lost 4 bases to trimming and J lost 3 bases; unmatched junction nucleotides: 7. The germline gives CDR1 GTSNPN, CDR2 SVGIG (reference sequence). The CDR3 consists of 14 residues. CDR3 in amino acids: CAWNGQGFIYEQYF. The DNA for the CDR3 is TGTGCCTGGAATGGACAGGGGTTTATCTACGAGCAGTACTTC.

This chain uses TRBV12-3 or TRBV12-4 with TRBJ2-1; TRBD1 aligns across 8 bases. This CDR3 comprises 14 residues. V trimming: 4 bases; J trimming: 10 bases; junction bases outside the gene matches: 9. The CDR3 region has the DNA TGTGCCAGCAGTTCTACAGGGGGAGGCCAAGAGCAGTTCTTC. It codes for CASSSTGGGQEQFF.

This clonotype was counted only a few times. The V call is TRBV5-1, the J call TRBJ2-1; 8 bases line up with TRBD1. The CDR3 is 14 residues long. Germline V CDR1 and CDR2: SGHRS, YFSETQ. V was pared by 4 bases and J by 4 bases, with 4 bases of the junction left unmatched. As DNA, the CDR3 is TGCGCCAGCAGCGCCGGGACAGGTTACAATGAGCAGTTCTTC. As protein: CASSAGTGYNEQFF.

The sample holds a few counts of this clonotype. V and J are TRBV19 and TRBJ1-1, with D unclear. Trimming stripped 3 bases from V and 3 bases from J, with 8 bases between. Germline V gives CDR1 LNHDA, CDR2 SQIVND (reference sequence). The CDR3 contains 13 residues. CDR3 DNA: TGTGCCAGTAGTATTTCCAAGGACACTGAAGCTTTCTTT. This sequence encodes CASSISKDTEAFF.

This clonotype was found many times. V gene TRBV7-2 combines with J gene TRBJ2-1; a possible D gene is TRBD2 (6 bases). Trimming took off 5 bases at V and 0 bases at J, with 11 bases between the two ends. CDR1 SGHTA and CDR2 FQGNSA come from the germline V gene. This CDR3 region has 15 residues. The CDR3 DNA sequence: TGTGCCAGCAGCCGAGATAGCGGCTCCTACAATGAGCAGTTCTTC. Translating it yields CASSRDSGSYNEQFF.

This clonotype was observed a handful of times. This chain connects TRBV2 to TRBJ2-7; 7 bases map to TRBD1. The J segment lost 6 bases and the V segment lost 2 bases, leaving 4 bases of the junction unmatched. Germline lookup yields CDR1 SNHLY and CDR2 FYNNEI. CDR3 length equals 13 residues. The CDR3 protein is CASSENRGGEQYF. CDR3 nucleotide sequence: TGTGCCAGCAGTGAAAACAGGGGTGGCGAGCAGTACTTC.

This clonotype has at least ten counts. Here the CDR3 DNA reads TGCGCCAGCAGCTTGGCACAGGGGGCTGAGAACACTGAAGCTTTCTTT. Translation gives CASSLAQGAENTEAFF. The V call is TRBV5-1, the J call TRBJ1-1, with 9 bases identical to TRBD1. V lost 0 bases, J lost 1 base, and 4 bases stayed unmatched. The CDR3 is made up of 16 amino acids. Germline CDR1 SGHRS, CDR2 YFSETQ.

Regarding this clonotype: This may be a read error, as it is one base from a much larger clone. J is TRBJ2-5 and V is TRBV20-1; 7 nucleotides line up with TRBD2. In germline, CDR1 is DFQATT, CDR2 SNEGSKA (reference sequence). With 6 bases clipped from V and 3 bases from J, the junction kept 4 bases outside the gene matches. This CDR3 is 12 amino acids long. CDR3 amino acids: CSARERKETQYF. CDR3 in DNA: TGCAGTGCGCGGGAGAGGAAAGAGACCCAGTACTTC.

This sequence joins TRBV4-2 and TRBJ2-7; D perhaps matches TRBD1 (6 bases). Germline CDR1 reads LGHNA; CDR2 reads YNFKEQ. The CDR3 covers 14 residues. With 4 bases removed from V and 2 bases from J, the gap between germline ends came to 12 bases. The CDR3 coding sequence is TGTGCCAGCAGCCCCCCGGACAGCACCTACGAGCAGTACTTC. Translation: CASSPPDSTYEQYF.

This clonotype was counted ten times or more. The J gene is TRBJ1-1, the V gene TRBV7-3; D remains unclear. The V end was cut by 5 bases, the J end by 4 bases, with 14 bases between. The CDR3 is 14 amino acids. Germline V gene data show CDR1 as SGHTA and CDR2 as FQGTGA. In DNA, the CDR3 is TGTGCCAGCAGCCCCTCGGCCCTGGCCACTGAAGCTTTCTTT. Translating gives CASSPSALATEAFF.

The chain has TRBV9 and TRBJ2-1; perhaps TRBD2 as D (6 bases). CDR1 is SGDLS and CDR2 is YYNGEE in the germline V gene. With 5 bases removed from V and 5 bases from J, the gap between germline ends came to 17 bases. This CDR3 comprises 15 residues. CDR3 sequence: CASSPPGGADNEQFF. CDR3 in DNA: TGTGCCAGCAGTCCTCCGGGCGGGGCCGACAATGAGCAGTTCTTC.

This clonotype was observed many times. The gene calls are TRBV6-1 and TRBJ1-1; D not resolved. CDR1 is MNHNS and CDR2 is SASEGT in the germline V gene. The V and J ends lost 5 bases and 0 bases respectively, with 16 bases between them. The CDR3 length is 16 residues. CDR3 coding DNA: TGTGCCAGCAGTTCGGAGTTTTCGGAAATGAACACTGAAGCTTTCTTT. It codes for CASSSEFSEMNTEAFF.

This clonotype turned up a few times. J is TRBJ1-1 and V is TRBV9, with a tentative D call TRBD1 (6 bases). V was shortened by 4 bases and J by 1 base, with 17 bases between the two germline ends. Germline assignment: CDR1 SGDLS and CDR2 YYNGEE. This CDR3 is built from 16 residues. In DNA, the CDR3 is TGTGCCAGCAGCATAAGGGGAGGGACATCGAACACTGAAGCTTTCTTT. This gives the protein CASSIRGGTSNTEAFF.

The chain joins TRBV5-6 to TRBJ2-3; 10 bases are shared with TRBD2. There are 16 residues in the CDR3. Germline loops: CDR1 SGHDT, CDR2 YYEEEE. The V gene end was trimmed by 6 bases and the J gene end by 3 bases; junction bases not matched to a gene: 10. CDR3 residues: CASTLDLLAGTDTQYF. The CDR3, as DNA: TGTGCCAGCACCCTCGACTTACTAGCGGGGACAGATACGCAGTATTTT. The full variable domain, with the rest looked up from reference TRBV5-6 and TRBJ2-3, is DAGVTQSPTHLIKTRGQQVTLRCSPKSGHDTVSWYQQALGQGPQFIFQYYEEEERQRGNFPDRFSGHQFPNYSSELNVNALLLGDSALYLCASTLDLLAGTDTQYFGPGTRLTVL.

This clonotype was counted a few times. This sequence joins TRBV7-3 and TRBJ2-7; 8 nucleotides agree with TRBD1. CDR1 SGHTA and CDR2 FQGTGA come from the germline V gene. J was trimmed by 4 bases and V by 2 bases; bases with no gene match: 7. This CDR3 is 15 amino acids long. The CDR3 sequence is CASSLGQGAGYEQYF. CDR3 DNA sequence: TGTGCCAGCAGCTTAGGGCAGGGGGCTGGATACGAGCAGTACTTC. The whole variable domain, remainder taken from reference TRBV7-3 and TRBJ2-7, is GAGVSQTPSNKVTEKGKYVELRCDPISGHTALYWYRQSLGQGPEFLIYFQGTGAADDSGLPNDRFFAVRPEGSVSTLKIQRTERGDSAVYLCASSLGQGAGYEQYFGPGTRLTVT.

The chain links TRBV7-8 to TRBJ1-6; 7 nucleotides match TRBD1. Germline-derived CDR1 and CDR2 are SGHVS and FQNEAQ. The V and J ends lost 6 bases and 10 bases, in that order; junction bases with no gene match: 15. This CDR3 is 16 amino acids long. The CDR3 sequence: CASRASKQGTGSPLHF. CDR3 in DNA: TGTGCCAGCAGAGCCTCAAAACAGGGGACGGGATCACCCCTCCACTTT.

There are a few counts of this clonotype. This chain connects TRBV9 to TRBJ1-2; no clear D. CDR3 length: 15 residues. Trimming cost V 0 bases and J 0 bases, with 9 bases left between them. Germline CDR1 reads SGDLS; CDR2 reads YYNGEE. The CDR3 loop reads CASSVVPSPNYGYTF. The CDR3 DNA reads as TGTGCCAGCAGCGTAGTACCTTCCCCTAACTATGGCTACACCTTC.

This clonotype was seen ten or more times. V is TRBV6-1 and J is TRBJ1-2; D is unclear. Germline CDR1 and CDR2: MNHNS and SASEGT. The ends were cut back, 0 bases at V and 5 bases at J, with 7 bases in the middle. The CDR3 has 13 amino acids. The CDR3 DNA sequence: TGTGCCAGCAGTGAAGCAGGGAAGTATGGCTACACCTTC. Translation: CASSEAGKYGYTF.

This clonotype was recorded many times. V is TRBV6-1 and J is TRBJ2-5; 8 nucleotides agree with TRBD1. V shed 8 bases and J 2 bases; nucleotides not matched to a gene: 7. The CDR3 spans 14 residues. The germline gives CDR1 MNHNS, CDR2 SASEGT. The CDR3 loop reads CASVGQGYQETQYF. The CDR3 coding sequence is TGTGCCAGCGTCGGACAGGGATATCAAGAGACCCAGTACTTC.

This clonotype showed up just a few times. V and J are TRBV4-2 and TRBJ1-3, with D possibly matching TRBD1 (6 bases). Germline CDR1 reads LGHNA; CDR2 reads YNFKEQ. Trimming took off 1 base at V and 0 bases at J, with 16 bases between the two ends. The CDR3 extends over 18 amino acids. This CDR3 reads CASSQAHGQPSSGNTIYF. The CDR3 DNA is TGTGCCAGCAGCCAAGCCCATGGACAGCCAAGCTCTGGAAACACCATATATTTT.